This TCR beta chain was identified in a study of B cell selection in AIRE deficiency. Findings of the study overall: TCRbeta-only data showed 30% to 45% of shared healthy Treg sequences in healthy Tconv. Shared Treg sequences were biased toward short CDR3s with few non-templated nucleotide insertions. Only around a tenth of approximately 3,700 shared Treg sequences were patient-specific; about 33% healthy-specific. About 28% of healthy-shared Treg sequences were found among patient Tconv cells.

This clone has only a few counts. The target antigen is unknown. The regulatory T cell sort gate was CD4+CD25hiCD127low/negative. This table comes from immunoSEQ multiplex PCR, and its TCRdb copy is limited to in-frame clones, with some not included. The repertoire includes tens of thousands of clones, around 90% of them detected once, and roughly 1.3% sits in the top ten. The sequence was obtained from a human donor in good health. Sequencing was performed on CD4+CD25+ Tregs sorted from PBMCs.

CDR3 nucleotides: TGCGCCAGCAGCGCAGGCTGGGACAGCCCCTACGAGCAGTACTTC. Translation gives CASSAGWDSPYEQYF. The rearrangement links TRBV5-1 to TRBJ2-7, with TRBD1 identical over 7 bases. Per germline, CDR1 SGHRS and CDR2 YFSETQ. CDR3 length: 15 amino acids. After removal of 4 bases from V and 2 bases from J, the junction contained 9 bases not matched to a gene.